This T cell receptor (beta chain) was recovered during a study of T cell repertoires in cytomegalovirus infection. Study summary: Public TCR beta signatures indicated both CMV infection and matching HLA type.

The table lists this clonotype with a count of one. Its antigen is still unknown. Via MiXCR, TCRdb re-called the reads, giving one row per CDR3 protein. This table has 380,000 or so distinct CDR3 sequences, about 32% appearing once. Study-level points and caveats: Accumulated public TCR beta family frequency recognized individuals carrying CMV together with the relevant HLA. It was HLA-C-restricted CMV-specific TCR beta clonotypes that dominated the response ex vivo.

The receptor comes from a human donor in good health (CMV status not recorded). Some clones in this sample may be carry-over from other donors' samples. The sequences come from cultured PBMCs, collected from culture after CMV antigen stimulation.

Written as DNA, the CDR3 is TGTGCCAGCAGTTACCCTACTCGGGGGGCGGGGACCACTGAAGCTTTCTTT. Translating it yields CASSYPTRGAGTTEAFF. The chain joins TRBV6-2 or TRBV6-3 to TRBJ1-1; TRBD1 might be the D (6 bases). Trimming took 2 bases from V and 4 from J, leaving 20 bases between them. The CDR3 runs to 17 residues. Germline V gene sequence: CDR1 MNHEY, CDR2 SVGEGT.